This T cell receptor (beta chain) appears in the sequencing data of a study of T-cell memory formation after mild COVID-19. There are 17 residues in the CDR3. V gave up 0 bases and J gave up 2 bases; unmatched junction bases: 8. In germline, CDR1 is SGHRS, CDR2 YFSETQ. In this sample, this clonotype turned up a few times. Each CDR3 protein gets one entry after TCRdb re-called the 5' RACE reads with MiXCR. Of about 470,000 distinct CDR3 sequences in the sample, around a quarter are singletons; the top ten hold around 12%. This receptor was identified in an adult woman who had mild COVID-19 (a few samples of this study predate the infection). Cell type and time point are not known. The chain employs TRBV5-1 and TRBJ2-5, with 9 bases aligning to TRBD2. The specimen sequenced was PBMCs or a T cell subset sorted from them (not recorded which). CDR3 coding DNA: TGCGCCAGCAGCTTGGGGGGGACTAGCTCGACTCAAGAGACCCAGTACTTC. Its protein is CASSLGGTSSTQETQYF.